A selection of T cell receptor beta chains follows, all from one sample in a study of OX40 agonist ivuxolimab in advanced cancers. TCRdb's table, derived via immunoSEQ multiplex PCR, lists solely in-frame clones and lacks some. Among 66,000 or so clones listed, approximately 81% were seen once. The specimen comprised CD4+ or CD8+ T cells sorted from blood, sampled in a trial of the OX40 agonist ivuxolimab. These receptors all stem from an adult with an advanced solid tumor such as melanoma, head and neck, liver or kidney cancer. Each CDR3 is given with its conserved first and last residue.

J: TRBJ2-3
V: TRBV11-2
length: 12
CDR3: CASSLDELAQYF

J: TRBJ1-5
V: TRBV6-5
length: 12
CDR3: CASRNGGQPQHF

J: TRBJ1-2
V: TRBV19
length: 14
CDR3: CASSISGTLYGYTF

J: TRBJ2-5
V: TRBV7-2
length: 13
CDR3: CASSTGQKETQYF

J: TRBJ2-3
V: TRBV10-1
length: 12
CDR3: CASSDAADTQYF

J: TRBJ2-7
V: TRBV12-2
length: 14
CDR3: CAKPRRGASYEQYF

J: TRBJ2-6
V: TRBV7-9
length: 16
CDR3: CASSVQGAAGANVLTF

J: TRBJ2-7
V: TRBV6-5
length: 14
CDR3: CASNWAGHPYEQYF

J: TRBJ1-5
V: TRBV6-5
length: 12
CDR3: CASRGLNQPQHF

J: TRBJ2-7
V: TRBV18
length: 13
CDR3: CASSTGTGDEQYF

J: TRBJ2-2
V: TRBV4-1
length: 17
CDR3: CASSQLGGALGTGELFF

J: TRBJ1-1
V: TRBV11-2
length: 12
CDR3: CASSLEAAEAFF

J: TRBJ2-5
V: TRBV11-2
length: 14
CDR3: CASSLAGAGQTQYF

J: TRBJ2-1
V: TRBV29-1
length: 12
CDR3: CSVVKGEYEQFF

J: TRBJ2-7
V: TRBV5-1
length: 13
CDR3: CASSVGQTYEQYF

J: TRBJ2-5
V: TRBV6-1
length: 15
CDR3: CASSLPRTGRETQYF

J: TRBJ1-5
V: TRBV2
length: 14
CDR3: CASKLGRSNQPQHF

J: TRBJ2-7
V: TRBV27
length: 14
CDR3: CASARGQGAYEQYF

J: TRBJ1-2
V: TRBV6-5
length: 16
CDR3: CASSYSDGGRRYGYTF

J: TRBJ1-5
V: TRBV19
length: 14
CDR3: CASSVGAGNQPQHF

J: TRBJ2-2
V: TRBV19
length: 14
CDR3: CASSTGTGAGELFF

J: TRBJ2-7
V: TRBV28
length: 16
CDR3: CASSSPNSVSSYEQYF

J: TRBJ2-2
V: TRBV2
length: 16
CDR3: CASSLEGSGFPGELFF

J: TRBJ2-3
V: TRBV10-3
length: 12
CDR3: CAISGDSDTQYF

J: TRBJ1-1
V: TRBV19
length: 14
CDR3: CASSIDEGIAEAFF

J: TRBJ2-7
V: TRBV25-1
length: 12
CDR3: CASSEHNYEQYF

J: TRBJ1-2
V: TRBV4-2
length: 15
CDR3: CASSLAGVPNYGYTF

J: TRBJ2-7
V: TRBV5-4
length: 12
CDR3: CASSSLGYEQYF

J: TRBJ2-3
V: TRBV18
length: 21
CDR3: CASSATESSGGYGSSTDTQYF

J: TRBJ1-2
V: TRBV29-1
length: 16
CDR3: CSVDIRGRGVYYGYTF

J: TRBJ1-3
V: TRBV28
length: 15
CDR3: CASTTPGGAGNTIYF

J: TRBJ1-2
V: TRBV5-6
length: 17
CDR3: CASSLVPTASRRYGYTF